The rows below give T cell receptor beta chains drawn from one sample of a study of cytomegalovirus exposure and HLA in healthy donors. TCRdb's copy holds only in-frame clones and misses some; the assay was immunoSEQ multiplex PCR. The sample lists around 150,000 clones, roughly 76% occurring once. The sequencing input was PBMCs. These receptors were obtained from a man between 18 and 29 years old in good health and CMV-seronegative. The CDR3 runs from the conserved cysteine through the conserved F or W. D genes are given only for firm matches. Size values are once, few and many counts, or a class for expanded clones, and some rows have none.

>TRBV9|TRBJ2-5|TRBD1|NA
CASSASGTGWTQYF
TGTGCCAGCAGCGCCTCCGGGACAGGGTGGACCCAGTACTTC
>TRBV18|TRBJ2-7|TRBD1|NA
CASSPGQGSYEQYF
TGTGCCAGCTCACCGGGACAGGGCTCCTACGAGCAGTACTTC
>TRBV28|TRBJ2-5|TRBD1|NA
CASSFAVRQGGGETQYF
TGTGCCAGCAGTTTCGCCGTCAGACAGGGTGGGGGAGAGACCCAGTACTTC
>TRBV5-1|TRBJ1-4|NA|NA
CASSLGGVEEKLFF
TGCGCCAGCAGCTTGGGCGGGGTTGAGGAAAAACTGTTTTTT
>TRBV27|TRBJ1-6|NA|NA
CASGTQSSYNSPLHF
TGTGCCAGCGGGACACAAAGCTCCTATAATTCACCCCTCCACTTT
>TRBV19|TRBJ1-5|NA|NA
CASSQGNQPQHF
TGTGCCAGTAGCCAGGGCAATCAGCCCCAGCATTTT
>TRBV15|TRBJ1-4|TRBD1|NA
CATSRDKSDRVEKLFF
TGTGCCACCAGCAGAGATAAGTCGGACAGGGTTGAAAAACTGTTTTTT
>TRBV18|TRBJ1-1|NA|NA
CASSPGTSGEAFF
TGTGCCAGCTCACCAGGGACATCCGGTGAAGCTTTCTTT
>TRBV19|TRBJ2-1|TRBD2|NA
CASGTSGINEQFF
TGTGCCAGCGGGACTAGCGGGATCAATGAGCAGTTCTTC
>TRBV9|TRBJ2-2|TRBD2|NA
CASSPRLAGEPAGELFF
TGTGCCAGCAGCCCCCGTCTAGCGGGGGAGCCCGCCGGGGAGCTGTTTTTT
>TRBV6-5|TRBJ1-1|NA|NA
CASSYGGSTEAFF
TGTGCCAGCAGTTATGGGGGGAGCACTGAAGCTTTCTTT
>TRBV19|TRBJ1-1|NA|once
CASSIVGGSTEAFF
TGTGCCAGTAGTATAGTTGGGGGGAGCACTGAAGCTTTCTTT
>TRBV4-1|TRBJ1-3|NA|NA
CASSPHRDPGNTIYF
TGCGCCAGCAGCCCCCACAGGGATCCTGGAAACACCATATATTTT
>TRBV6-1|TRBJ2-7|TRBD1|few
CASSAGTGPYEQYF
TGTGCCAGCAGCGCCGGGACAGGGCCCTACGAGCAGTACTTC
>TRBV19|TRBJ1-5|TRBD1|NA
CASSIGRGLFSNQPQHF
TGTGCCAGTAGTATAGGCAGGGGGCTCTTCAGCAATCAGCCCCAGCATTTT
>TRBV27|TRBJ2-1|NA|NA
CASYKQNTYNEQFF
TGTGCCAGCTATAAACAGAACACTTACAATGAGCAGTTCTTC
>TRBV10-3|TRBJ2-7|NA|few
CAISRDSYEQYF
TGTGCCATCAGCAGGGACTCCTACGAGCAGTACTTC
>TRBV13|TRBJ2-7|NA|NA
CASKQTGIEQYF
TGTGCCAGCAAACAAACAGGGATCGAGCAGTACTTC
>TRBV5-4|TRBJ2-5|TRBD1|NA
CASSLPPGQEQETQYF
TGTGCCAGCAGCTTGCCTCCGGGACAGGAGCAAGAGACCCAGTACTTC
>TRBV27|TRBJ2-7|NA|NA
CASRRITANEQYF
TGTGCCAGCAGGAGGATTACGGCAAACGAGCAGTACTTC
>TRBV2|TRBJ2-1|TRBD2|NA
CASISTGGLDEQFF
TGTGCCAGCATAAGCACGGGAGGGCTCGATGAGCAGTTCTTC
>TRBV5-6|TRBJ2-3|TRBD2|NA
CASSLRGGQADTQYF
TGTGCCAGCAGCTTGCGGGGGGGCCAAGCAGATACGCAGTATTTT
>TRBV15|TRBJ2-1|NA|NA
CATSIDMYNEQFF
TGTGCCACGAGTATCGACATGTACAATGAGCAGTTCTTC
>TRBV6-6|TRBJ1-1|TRBD1|NA
CASSLGQGDTEAFF
TGTGCCAGCAGTTTGGGACAGGGGGACACTGAAGCTTTCTTT
>TRBV5-4|TRBJ2-7|NA|NA
CASSSNRARGSYEQYF
TGTGCCAGCAGCTCAAACAGGGCTCGAGGCTCCTACGAGCAGTACTTC
>TRBV2|TRBJ1-2|NA|NA
CASSEVGQGNGYTF
TGTGCCAGCAGTGAAGTTGGGCAGGGCAATGGCTACACCTTC
>TRBV7-3|TRBJ2-3|TRBD1|NA
CASSSTRTGGTDTQYF
TGTGCCAGCAGCTCCACCCGGACAGGTGGCACAGATACGCAGTATTTT
>TRBV7-3|TRBJ2-3|TRBD2|NA
CASSSLAGGTDTQYF
TGTGCCAGCAGCTCACTAGCGGGGGGGACAGATACGCAGTATTTT